A selection of T cell receptor beta chains follows, all from one sample in a study of shared clonotypes between healthy human individuals. The protocol was immunoSEQ multiplex PCR, while the TCRdb copy is restricted to in-frame clones and leaves out a portion. The sample records about 2 million clones, around 96% being singletons. Sequencing was done on a sample of naive CD8+ T cells sorted from blood. These receptors all stem from a man between 18 and 35 years old in good health. Both conserved end residues are part of each CDR3. The D gene is left open where the match is weak. Rows may omit the clone size; those that give it use once, few, many or a size class.

abundance: -; v_gene: TRBV15; j_gene: TRBJ2-1; d_gene: TRBD1; CDR3aa: CATSRRQGASYNEQFF; CDR3nt: TGTGCCACCTCCAGGAGACAGGGGGCTTCCTACAATGAGCAGTTCTTC
abundance: -; v_gene: TRBV18; j_gene: TRBJ2-2; d_gene: -; CDR3aa: CASSPFSRFGTPGELFF; CDR3nt: TGTGCCAGCTCACCATTTTCTCGTTTCGGGACCCCCGGGGAGCTGTTTTTT
abundance: -; v_gene: TRBV10-3; j_gene: TRBJ2-1; d_gene: -; CDR3aa: CAIMDPPGRSYNEQFF; CDR3nt: TGTGCCATCATGGACCCCCCAGGGCGCTCCTACAATGAGCAGTTCTTC
abundance: -; v_gene: TRBV7-2; j_gene: TRBJ2-1; d_gene: TRBD1; CDR3aa: CASSLLQGVYNEQFF; CDR3nt: TGTGCCAGCAGCTTATTACAGGGGGTATACAATGAGCAGTTCTTC
abundance: -; v_gene: TRBV27; j_gene: TRBJ2-7; d_gene: -; CDR3aa: CASMSLNSYEQYF; CDR3nt: TGTGCCAGCATGAGCCTAAACTCCTACGAGCAGTACTTC
abundance: -; v_gene: TRBV9; j_gene: TRBJ2-5; d_gene: -; CDR3aa: CASSVGDTPEETQYF; CDR3nt: TGTGCCAGCAGCGTAGGGGATACCCCCGAGGAGACCCAGTACTTC
abundance: -; v_gene: TRBV4-3; j_gene: TRBJ2-7; d_gene: -; CDR3aa: CASSQFPQGEQYF; CDR3nt: TGCGCCAGCAGCCAGTTTCCCCAGGGGGAGCAGTACTTC
abundance: -; v_gene: TRBV30; j_gene: TRBJ1-6; d_gene: -; CDR3aa: CAWGNENWINSPLHF; CDR3nt: TGTGCCTGGGGAAACGAGAATTGGATTAATTCACCCCTCCACTTT
abundance: -; v_gene: TRBV12-5; j_gene: TRBJ1-1; d_gene: -; CDR3aa: CASGLDYGQMNTEAFF; CDR3nt: TGTGCTAGTGGTTTGGACTATGGACAGATGAACACTGAAGCTTTCTTT
abundance: -; v_gene: TRBV7-2; j_gene: TRBJ2-3; d_gene: -; CDR3aa: CASSLDGDTSDTQYF; CDR3nt: TGTGCCAGCAGCTTAGATGGGGATACTTCAGATACGCAGTATTTT
abundance: -; v_gene: TRBV27; j_gene: TRBJ2-2; d_gene: -; CDR3aa: CASRATGTGELFF; CDR3nt: TGTGCCAGCAGAGCCACAGGGACCGGGGAGCTGTTTTTT
abundance: -; v_gene: TRBV7-9; j_gene: TRBJ2-1; d_gene: -; CDR3aa: CASSLIGGPYSYNEQFF; CDR3nt: TGTGCCAGCAGCTTAATCGGTGGTCCCTACTCCTACAATGAGCAGTTCTTC
abundance: -; v_gene: TRBV5-4; j_gene: TRBJ2-5; d_gene: TRBD2; CDR3aa: CASRTSGQETQYF; CDR3nt: TGTGCCAGCAGGACTAGCGGACAAGAGACCCAGTACTTC
abundance: once; v_gene: TRBV5-6; j_gene: TRBJ2-1; d_gene: -; CDR3aa: CASSSDTYYNEQFF; CDR3nt: TGTGCCAGCAGCTCCGATACCTATTACAATGAGCAGTTCTTC
abundance: -; v_gene: TRBV19; j_gene: TRBJ2-2; d_gene: -; CDR3aa: CASSIQSTGELFF; CDR3nt: TGTGCCAGTAGTATTCAATCTACCGGGGAGCTGTTTTTT
abundance: -; v_gene: TRBV5-4; j_gene: TRBJ2-7; d_gene: -; CDR3aa: CASSLEGYSYEQYF; CDR3nt: TGTGCCAGCAGCTTAGAGGGTTACTCCTACGAGCAGTACTTC
abundance: -; v_gene: TRBV6-6; j_gene: TRBJ2-5; d_gene: TRBD2; CDR3aa: CASSYSGGTAQETQYF; CDR3nt: TGTGCCAGCAGTTACTCCGGGGGGACCGCCCAAGAGACCCAGTACTTC
abundance: -; v_gene: TRBV5-1; j_gene: TRBJ2-7; d_gene: -; CDR3aa: CASSLEGGEQYF; CDR3nt: TGCGCCAGCAGCTTGGAGGGTGGCGAGCAGTACTTC
abundance: -; v_gene: TRBV11-2; j_gene: TRBJ1-1; d_gene: TRBD1; CDR3aa: CASSLYRQGATEAFF; CDR3nt: TGTGCCAGCAGCTTATATCGACAGGGGGCCACCGAAGCTTTCTTT
abundance: few; v_gene: TRBV4-1; j_gene: TRBJ2-7; d_gene: -; CDR3aa: CASSQDTYEQYF; CDR3nt: TGCGCCAGCAGCCAAGATACCTACGAGCAGTACTTC
abundance: -; v_gene: TRBV27; j_gene: TRBJ1-2; d_gene: TRBD1; CDR3aa: CASRFGQGFDGYTF; CDR3nt: TGTGCCAGCAGATTCGGACAGGGGTTTGATGGCTACACCTTC
abundance: -; v_gene: TRBV7-9; j_gene: TRBJ2-1; d_gene: -; CDR3aa: CASSLVRPGDHEQFF; CDR3nt: TGTGCCAGCAGCTTAGTCCGCCCAGGGGACCATGAGCAGTTCTTC
abundance: -; v_gene: TRBV6-5; j_gene: TRBJ2-7; d_gene: -; CDR3aa: CASSLSESYEQYF; CDR3nt: TGTGCCAGCAGTCTGTCGGAGTCCTACGAGCAGTACTTC
abundance: -; v_gene: TRBV4-1; j_gene: TRBJ2-3; d_gene: -; CDR3aa: CASSQELAADTQYF; CDR3nt: TGCGCCAGCAGCCAAGAGTTAGCCGCAGATACGCAGTATTTT
abundance: -; v_gene: TRBV19; j_gene: TRBJ1-5; d_gene: -; CDR3aa: CASSHPGQFTPQHF; CDR3nt: TGTGCCAGTAGCCATCCCGGACAGTTTACGCCCCAGCATTTT
abundance: -; v_gene: TRBV7-8; j_gene: TRBJ2-5; d_gene: TRBD2; CDR3aa: CASSSGTSGGETQYF; CDR3nt: TGTGCCAGCAGCTCCGGGACTAGCGGGGGAGAGACCCAGTACTTC
abundance: -; v_gene: TRBV13; j_gene: TRBJ2-1; d_gene: TRBD1; CDR3aa: CASSTTGTDYSNEQFF; CDR3nt: TGTGCCAGCAGTACAACCGGGACAGATTATTCTAATGAGCAGTTCTTC
abundance: -; v_gene: TRBV10-3; j_gene: TRBJ2-2; d_gene: -; CDR3aa: CAISEDTGELFF; CDR3nt: TGTGCCATCAGTGAGGACACCGGGGAGCTGTTTTTT
abundance: -; v_gene: TRBV27; j_gene: TRBJ2-2; d_gene: -; CDR3aa: CASSLADDTGELFF; CDR3nt: TGTGCCAGCAGTTTGGCGGATGACACCGGGGAGCTGTTTTTT
abundance: -; v_gene: TRBV7-9; j_gene: TRBJ1-1; d_gene: TRBD1; CDR3aa: CASSLGTGNTEAFF; CDR3nt: TGTGCCAGCAGCCTCGGGACAGGGAACACTGAAGCTTTCTTT
abundance: -; v_gene: TRBV6-1; j_gene: TRBJ2-7; d_gene: -; CDR3aa: CASSARGSYEQYF; CDR3nt: TGTGCCAGCAGCGCGCGGGGCTCCTACGAGCAGTACTTC
abundance: -; v_gene: TRBV6-5; j_gene: TRBJ1-6; d_gene: TRBD1; CDR3aa: CASSDRGLDSPLHF; CDR3nt: TGTGCCAGCAGCGACAGGGGTTTAGACTCACCCCTCCACTTT
abundance: -; v_gene: TRBV30; j_gene: TRBJ2-1; d_gene: -; CDR3aa: CAWSGNNEQFF; CDR3nt: TGTGCCTGGAGTGGGAACAATGAGCAGTTCTTC
abundance: -; v_gene: TRBV9; j_gene: TRBJ2-7; d_gene: TRBD1; CDR3aa: CASSQGAASSYEQYF; CDR3nt: TGTGCCAGCTCTCAGGGGGCGGCGAGCTCCTACGAGCAGTACTTC
abundance: -; v_gene: TRBV30; j_gene: TRBJ2-1; d_gene: -; CDR3aa: CAWSVRATPSYNEQFF; CDR3nt: TGTGCCTGGAGTGTCCGGGCGACTCCCTCCTACAATGAGCAGTTCTTC
abundance: -; v_gene: TRBV11-3; j_gene: TRBJ1-1; d_gene: -; CDR3aa: CASSLDPNTEAFF; CDR3nt: TGTGCCAGCAGCTTAGACCCGAACACTGAAGCTTTCTTT
abundance: -; v_gene: TRBV18; j_gene: TRBJ1-6; d_gene: -; CDR3aa: CASSPGYGGYNSPLHF; CDR3nt: TGTGCCAGCTCACCGGGATATGGGGGATATAATTCACCCCTCCACTTT
abundance: -; v_gene: TRBV5-4; j_gene: TRBJ1-2; d_gene: TRBD1; CDR3aa: CASSPGQSTGGYTF; CDR3nt: TGTGCCAGCAGCCCGGGACAGTCGACGGGCGGCTACACCTTC
abundance: -; v_gene: TRBV4-1; j_gene: TRBJ2-7; d_gene: -; CDR3aa: CASSQDISAVEQYF; CDR3nt: TGCGCCAGCAGCCAAGATATATCGGCAGTGGAGCAGTACTTC
abundance: -; v_gene: TRBV27; j_gene: TRBJ2-7; d_gene: -; CDR3aa: CASSLGGRGPAYEQYF; CDR3nt: TGTGCCAGCAGTTTAGGCGGGCGGGGGCCGGCCTACGAGCAGTACTTC
abundance: -; v_gene: TRBV5-4; j_gene: TRBJ2-2; d_gene: TRBD1; CDR3aa: CASSLDRGNTGELFF; CDR3nt: TGTGCCAGCAGCTTGGACAGGGGGAACACCGGGGAGCTGTTTTTT
abundance: -; v_gene: TRBV13; j_gene: TRBJ2-7; d_gene: -; CDR3aa: CASSLTLTGNTLYEQYF; CDR3nt: TGTGCCAGCAGCTTAACCCTGACTGGAAACACCCTATACGAGCAGTACTTC
abundance: -; v_gene: TRBV27; j_gene: TRBJ2-1; d_gene: -; CDR3aa: CASGRGANNEQFF; CDR3nt: TGTGCCAGCGGGAGGGGGGCCAACAATGAGCAGTTCTTC
abundance: -; v_gene: TRBV7-8; j_gene: TRBJ1-5; d_gene: TRBD1; CDR3aa: CASSLGGQGSNQPQHF; CDR3nt: TGTGCCAGCAGCTTAGGGGGACAGGGAAGCAATCAGCCCCAGCATTTT
abundance: -; v_gene: TRBV13; j_gene: TRBJ2-5; d_gene: -; CDR3aa: CASSFRLGQETQYF; CDR3nt: TGTGCCAGCAGCTTCAGACTAGGCCAAGAGACCCAGTACTTC
abundance: once; v_gene: TRBV28; j_gene: TRBJ2-7; d_gene: -; CDR3aa: CASSFRGLRNEQYF; CDR3nt: TGTGCCAGCAGTTTTCGAGGGCTAAGGAACGAGCAGTACTTC
abundance: -; v_gene: TRBV2; j_gene: TRBJ2-7; d_gene: -; CDR3aa: CASSEPGGYEQYF; CDR3nt: TGTGCCAGCAGTGAACCAGGAGGCTACGAGCAGTACTTC
abundance: -; v_gene: TRBV6-5; j_gene: TRBJ2-1; d_gene: TRBD2; CDR3aa: CASSPSGGYNEQFF; CDR3nt: TGTGCCAGCAGCCCTAGCGGGGGATACAATGAGCAGTTCTTC
abundance: -; v_gene: TRBV7-8; j_gene: TRBJ1-1; d_gene: TRBD1; CDR3aa: CASSLWAGGSGPEAFF; CDR3nt: TGTGCCAGCAGCTTATGGGCAGGGGGATCGGGCCCTGAAGCTTTCTTT
abundance: -; v_gene: TRBV15; j_gene: TRBJ1-2; d_gene: -; CDR3aa: CATSRGRGQGTGYTF; CDR3nt: TGTGCCACCAGCAGAGGAAGGGGCCAGGGGACTGGCTACACCTTC
abundance: -; v_gene: TRBV4-3; j_gene: TRBJ2-7; d_gene: TRBD2; CDR3aa: CASSPGLAGYEQYF; CDR3nt: TGCGCCAGCAGCCCCGGACTAGCAGGCTACGAGCAGTACTTC
abundance: -; v_gene: TRBV19; j_gene: TRBJ2-2; d_gene: -; CDR3aa: CASSIRDSLNTGELFF; CDR3nt: TGTGCCAGTAGTATAAGGGACTCATTGAACACCGGGGAGCTGTTTTTT
abundance: -; v_gene: TRBV6-5; j_gene: TRBJ1-6; d_gene: -; CDR3aa: CASSPHNSPLHF; CDR3nt: TGTGCCAGCAGTCCACATAATTCACCCCTCCACTTT
abundance: -; v_gene: TRBV27; j_gene: TRBJ2-3; d_gene: -; CDR3aa: CASSYETGDTDTQYF; CDR3nt: TGTGCCAGCAGTTACGAGACAGGAGACACAGATACGCAGTATTTT
abundance: -; v_gene: TRBV27; j_gene: TRBJ1-1; d_gene: TRBD1; CDR3aa: CASSSAGTGVNTEAFF; CDR3nt: TGTGCCAGCAGTTCAGCCGGGACAGGGGTAAACACTGAAGCTTTCTTT
abundance: -; v_gene: TRBV29-1; j_gene: TRBJ2-1; d_gene: TRBD1; CDR3aa: CSVLRDRRGEQFF; CDR3nt: TGCAGCGTTTTACGGGACAGGAGGGGCGAGCAGTTCTTC
abundance: once; v_gene: TRBV28; j_gene: TRBJ1-1; d_gene: TRBD1; CDR3aa: CASSSIDPGQGTNAFF; CDR3nt: TGTGCCAGCAGTTCGATTGACCCCGGACAGGGGACGAACGCTTTCTTT
abundance: -; v_gene: TRBV4-1; j_gene: TRBJ2-5; d_gene: TRBD2; CDR3aa: CASSQEGLAGEETQYF; CDR3nt: TGCGCCAGCAGCCAAGAAGGACTAGCGGGGGAAGAGACCCAGTACTTC
abundance: -; v_gene: TRBV13; j_gene: TRBJ2-7; d_gene: -; CDR3aa: CASSPGGGGHEQYF; CDR3nt: TGTGCCAGCAGCCCGGGGGGCGGAGGCCACGAGCAGTACTTC